This TCR beta chain is drawn from a study of blood T cell repertoires in COVID-19. Across the study: In each case, the material was cDNA or gDNA derived from T cells, B-cell-depleted T cells, or PBMCs.

Here immunoSEQ multiplex PCR was the method, and the copy in TCRdb shows in-frame clones only, minus some. Of under 200,000 clones detected, approximately 79% appear once; the ten largest clones hold under 15%. The CDR3 totals 13 residues. In germline, CDR1 is GTSNPN, CDR2 SVGIG (reference sequence). Trimming took off 3 bases at V and 7 bases at J, with 12 bases between the two ends. V gene TRBV30 combines with J gene TRBJ1-4; TRBD1 might be the D (6 bases). Sequencing was performed on peripheral blood. The clonotype originates from a man aged 25 to 40 with active or convalescent COVID-19. The DNA of the CDR3 is TGTGCCTGGAGCGATCAGGGGATTGAAAAACTGTTTTTT. Translated: CAWSDQGIEKLFF.